Presented here are 21 T cell receptor beta chains from one specimen sequenced in a study of Graves' ophthalmopathy and Graves' hyperthyroidism. Amplified TCR beta CDR3 regions were obtained using RNA transcripts as template. First-round RT-PCR with HTBI primers preceded a second-round multiplex PCR. TCRdb redid the calling of the multiplex PCR reads with MiXCR, one entry per CDR3 protein. Seen here are just over 400,000 distinct CDR3 sequences, around 21% observed once, and the top ten hold 2.5% to 3%. The sample was peripheral blood. The receptors derive from a woman aged 18 to 35 with stable Graves' hyperthyroidism.

In this sample, this clonotype turned up a few times. For the CDR3, the DNA is TGTGCCACCAGTGGTCCTAATCAGCCCCAGCATTTT. Translated: CATSGPNQPQHF. This chain joins TRBV24-1 and TRBJ1-5; D ambiguous. The CDR3 sequence is 12 residues long. Germline CDR1 and CDR2: KGHDR and SFDVKD. Trimming pared 5 bases from V and 4 bases from J, leaving 5 bases between.

This clonotype is a singleton in its sample. V is TRBV11-2 and J is TRBJ1-1; D is undetermined. CDR3 length equals 14 residues. Germline V lookup: CDR1 SGHAT, CDR2 FQNNGV. V gave up 1 base and J gave up 0 bases, with 6 bases separating them. CDR3 nucleotide sequence: TGTGCCAGCAGCTTAGTATGGATGAACACTGAAGCTTTCTTT. Translating it yields CASSLVWMNTEAFF.

Note on this clonotype: The germline gene is not matched at one end of the junction; a read error may be the cause. The chain recombines TRBV5-1 with TRBJ2-7; D is uncertain. This CDR3 has 12 residues. Germline lookup yields CDR1 SGHRS and CDR2 YFSETQ. The CDR3 nucleotides are TGCGTCAGCACCCTATCCTCCTACGAGCAGTACTTC. Translation gives CVSTLSSYEQYF.

Ten or more counts support this clonotype. The rearrangement links TRBV29-1 to TRBJ1-1, with unresolved D. The CDR3 contains 10 residues. CDR1 is SQVTM and CDR2 is ANQGSEA in the germline V gene. V was pared by 4 bases and J by 5 bases, with 5 bases between. The CDR3 sequence: CSVVFTEAFF. In nucleotides, the CDR3 is TGCAGCGTTGTATTTACTGAAGCTTTCTTT.

This clonotype was observed a handful of times. This CDR3 is CSATVWVQETQYF. CDR3 in DNA: TGCAGTGCTACGGTTTGGGTCCAAGAGACCCAGTACTTC. This rearrangement joins TRBV20-1 to TRBJ2-5; D gene unclear. Looked up from germline, CDR1 is DFQATT and CDR2 is SNEGSKA (reference sequence). CDR3 length equals 13 residues. Trimming took 4 bases from V and 1 from J, leaving 10 bases between them.

This clonotype was detected only once. This chain's CDR3 is CAWSAARAEAFF. CDR3 nucleotide sequence: TGTGCCTGGAGTGCGGCGCGAGCTGAAGCTTTCTTT. The chain recombines TRBV30 with TRBJ1-1; no firm D call. The CDR3 runs to 12 residues. Germline CDR1 GTSNPN, CDR2 SVGIG (reference sequence). Trimming stripped 1 base from V and 6 bases from J, with 9 bases between. Complete variable domain (other parts from reference TRBV30 and TRBJ1-1): SQTIHQWPATLVQPVGSPLSLECTVEGTSNPNLYWYRQAAGRGLQLLFYSVGIGQISSEVPQNLSASRPQDRQFILSSKKLLLSDSGFYLCAWSAARAEAFFGQGTRLTVV.

This clonotype showed up just a few times. The rearrangement uses TRBV30 and TRBJ1-6; D is possibly TRBD1 (5 bases). V lost 1 base to trimming and J lost 4 bases, with 11 bases between them. The germline gives CDR1 GTSNPN, CDR2 SVGIG (reference sequence). The CDR3 loop spans 15 amino acids. CDR3 region: CAWSGPGIYNSPLHF. CDR3 DNA: TGTGCCTGGAGTGGCCCAGGGATTTATAATTCACCCCTCCACTTT.

V gene TRBV3-1 combines with J gene TRBJ2-5; tentative D call: TRBD2 (6 bases). The CDR3 sequence is 13 residues long. Germline V CDR1 and CDR2: LGHDT, YNNKEL (reference sequence). V shed 1 base and J shed 6 bases, with 9 bases lying between them. CDR3 DNA: TGTGCCAGCAGCCAAGGGGCGGGAAAGACCCAGTACTTC. Protein sequence: CASSQGAGKTQYF.

The sample holds many counts of this clonotype. V usage is TRBV19 and J usage is TRBJ2-7; D uncertain. Trimming left V 4 bases short and J 1 base short, with 11 bases between. The V gene's germline CDR1 is LNHDA and CDR2 SQIVND (reference sequence). The length of the CDR3 is 14 residues. The CDR3 region is CASSKTYESYEQYF. DNA for the CDR3: TGTGCCAGTAGTAAGACTTACGAATCCTACGAGCAGTACTTC.

This clonotype has a count of ten or more. The chain joins TRBV4-2 to TRBJ2-7; TRBD1 is a possible D gene (6 bases). Per germline, CDR1 LGHNA and CDR2 YNFKEQ. V shed 7 bases and J shed 3 bases, with 13 bases lying between them. This CDR3 has 13 residues. CDR3 loop: CASNIGQFYEQYF. Here the CDR3 DNA reads TGTGCCAGCAACATAGGACAGTTCTACGAGCAGTACTTC.

This clonotype came up many times. The genes are TRBV7-3 and TRBJ2-2, with TRBD2 identical over 9 bases. The CDR3 spans 14 residues. Germline-derived CDR1 and CDR2 are SGHTA and FQGTGA. V lost 6 bases and J lost 9; bases outside the gene matches: 8. CDR3 bases: TGTGCCAGCAGTGGTCTAGCGGGACCGCGGGAGCTGTTTTTT. It translates to CASSGLAGPRELFF.

The table lists this clonotype with many counts. The gene calls are TRBV29-1 and TRBJ2-6; 9 bases line up with TRBD2. Per germline, CDR1 SQVTM and CDR2 ANQGSEA. After removal of 6 bases from V and 2 bases from J, the junction contained 11 bases not matched to a gene. This CDR3 comprises 17 residues. CDR3 nucleotides: TGCAGCGTCCACATAGCGGGAGCAGCCCCTGGGGCCAACGTCCTGACTTTC. Protein product: CSVHIAGAAPGANVLTF. The full variable domain, its missing parts supplied by reference TRBV29-1 and TRBJ2-6, is SAVISQKPSRDICQRGTSLTIQCQVDSQVTMMFWYRQQPGQSLTLIATANQGSEATYESGFVIDKFPISRPNLTFSTLTVSNMSPEDSSIYLCSVHIAGAAPGANVLTFGAGSRLTVL.

This clonotype was detected ten times or more. The chain employs TRBV27 and TRBJ2-2, with D possibly matching TRBD1 (6 bases). Germline V lookup: CDR1 MNHEY, CDR2 SMNVEV (reference sequence). V lost 7 bases and J lost 1, with 10 bases in between. CDR3 length: 14 amino acids. CDR3 nucleotides: TGTGCCAGCATGGCGACAGGGAACACCGGGGAGCTGTTTTTT. Protein product: CASMATGNTGELFF.

Of note for this clonotype: Mismatch with germline at one junction end may stem from a read error. The V and J genes are TRBV28 and TRBJ2-4; no clear D gene. Germline values: CDR1 MDHEN, CDR2 SYDVKM. The CDR3 runs 15 residues. The CDR3 DNA reads as TGTGCCAGCAGCGCCTTAGACACCCCAAGCGACATTAAGTACTTC. Its protein product is CASSALDTPSDIKYF. The full variable domain, completed using reference TRBV28 and TRBJ2-4, is DVKVTQSSRYLVKRTGEKVFLECVQDMDHENMFWYRQDPGLGLRLIYFSYDVKMKEKGDIPEGYSVSREKKERFSLILESASTNQTSMYLCASSALDTPSDIKYFGAGTRLSVL.

In its sample, this clonotype was seen many times. The gene calls are TRBV29-1 and TRBJ2-7; D possibly corresponds to TRBD2 (6 bases). V was pared by 0 bases and J by 3 bases, with 12 bases between. The CDR3 totals 14 residues. Germline CDR1 and CDR2: SQVTM and ANQGSEA. The CDR3, as DNA: TGCAGCGTTGAAGATGGAGGGGAGAGCTACGAGCAGTACTTC. It specifies CSVEDGGESYEQYF.

The CDR3 DNA reads as TGTGCCAGCAGTTCCGAACGGGACAGGGGCGAGGGGGAGCTGTTTTTT. Translating it yields CASSSERDRGEGELFF. The chain combines TRBV6-2 or TRBV6-3 with TRBJ2-2, with TRBD1 matching 10 bases. Germline V gene lookup returns CDR1 MNHEY and CDR2 SVGEGT. The CDR3 covers 16 residues. Unmatched junction bases numbered 10, after V lost 4 bases and J lost 8 bases.

In its sample, this clonotype was seen many times. This chain uses TRBV15 with TRBJ2-5, with TRBD2 identical over 8 bases. The CDR3 has 14 residues. J gave up 7 bases and V 5 bases, and 9 bases lay outside the gene matches. Germline CDR1 LNHNV, CDR2 YYDKDF (reference sequence). CDR3 DNA: TGTGCCACCAGCGTGGGACTAGTTTCCGGGACCCAGTACTTC. Amino acid sequence: CATSVGLVSGTQYF. Supplemented by reference TRBV15 and TRBJ2-5, the full variable domain reads DAMVIQNPRYQVTQFGKPVTLSCSQTLNHNVMYWYQQKSSQAPKLLFHYYDKDFNNEADTPDNFQSRRPNTSFCFLDIRSPGLGDTAMYLCATSVGLVSGTQYFGPGTRLLVL.

J is TRBJ1-6 and V is TRBV11-2; TRBD1 agrees at 9 bases. The CDR3 is 13 residues long. Per the germline V gene, CDR1 is SGHAT and CDR2 is FQNNGV. V gave up 8 bases and J gave up 9 bases; unmatched junction bases: 5. CDR3 nucleotides: TGTGCCAGCCAGACAGGGGGTGGTTCACCCCTCCACTTT. It codes for CASQTGGGSPLHF.

This clonotype was detected ten times or more. The chain employs TRBV27 and TRBJ2-7; D is unresolved. Per the germline V gene, CDR1 is MNHEY and CDR2 is SMNVEV (reference sequence). The V end was cut by 8 bases, the J end by 0 bases, with 11 bases between. The CDR3 spans 13 residues. The CDR3 protein is CASAILSSYEQYF. CDR3 coding DNA: TGTGCCAGCGCGATCCTCAGCTCCTACGAGCAGTACTTC.

This clonotype was seen many times. The chain couples TRBV6-1 to TRBJ2-2, with TRBD1 matching over 7 bases. CDR3 length: 15 residues. The ends lost 2 bases at V and 0 bases at J; junction bases unmatched: 0. Germline V gene lookup returns CDR1 MNHNS and CDR2 SASEGT. CDR3 nucleotide sequence: TGTGCCAGCAGTGAACAGGGGGCGAACACCGGGGAGCTGTTTTTT. Its protein is CASSEQGANTGELFF.

This clonotype occurred many times. The gene calls are TRBV28 and TRBJ2-2, with 7 bases identical to TRBD2. The CDR3 has 13 amino acids. Trimming removed 8 bases from V and 2 bases from J; junction bases left unmatched: 2. Per germline, CDR1 MDHEN and CDR2 SYDVKM. CDR3 DNA sequence: TGTGCCAGCGGGAGGGTTAACACCGGGGAGCTGTTTTTT. This encodes CASGRVNTGELFF.